The present entry profiles one T cell receptor beta chain with its context. CDR3 length: 14 residues. From germline, CDR1 is SGHAT and CDR2 FQNNGV. Trimming removed 0 bases from V and 6 bases from J, with 11 bases in between. With a J-beta primer mix and a sample-barcoded 5' primer, a second PCR ran roughly 6 to 11 cycles. One entry per CDR3 protein results from TCRdb running MiXCR on the 5' RACE reads. In the table there are about 640,000 distinct CDR3 sequences, about 43% of which are singletons. This specimen comes from a study of blood T cells in healthy people across ages. V and J are TRBV11-2 and TRBJ1-1; D is possibly TRBD1 (6 bases). The sample comprised blood. This TCR derives from a man at least 80 years old in good health. CDR3 protein: CASSLDTGRSEAFF. The CDR3 DNA sequence: TGTGCCAGCAGCTTAGATACAGGGCGCTCTGAAGCTTTCTTT.